A single sample is the source of the 17 T cell receptor beta chains below, sequenced in a study of blood T cell repertoires in COVID-19. Only in-frame clones appear in the TCRdb table, and some are missing; sequencing was by immunoSEQ multiplex PCR. The sample includes a few hundred thousand clones, roughly 85% seen only once; the top ten take around 5.8%. The sample consisted of PBMCs or T cells enriched from blood (not recorded which). The receptors shown here come from a woman aged 40 to 55 who had recovered from COVID-19.

Concerning this clone: This CDR3 is also generated by other DNA sequences in the sample. The rearrangement links TRBV30 to TRBJ1-5; possibly TRBD1 for D (5 bases). V was pared by 0 bases and J by 4 bases, with 7 bases between. The germline gives CDR1 GTSNPN, CDR2 SVGIG (reference sequence). CDR3 length equals 13 residues. This CDR3 reads CAWSVRGNQPQHF. In DNA, the CDR3 is TGTGCCTGGAGTGTACGGGGGAATCAGCCCCAGCATTTT.

This chain connects TRBV7-8 to TRBJ2-3, with 8 bases aligning to TRBD2. The CDR3 totals 16 residues. Germline CDR1 and CDR2: SGHVS and FQNEAQ. Unmatched junction bases numbered 9, after V lost 2 bases and J lost 5 bases. CDR3 sequence (DNA): TGTGCCAGCAGCTTATTTACGGGAGGGCCGGGAGATACGCAGTATTTT. It encodes CASSLFTGGPGDTQYF. The full variable domain, completed using reference TRBV7-8 and TRBJ2-3, is GAGVSQSPRYKVAKRGQDVALRCDPISGHVSLFWYQQALGQGPEFLTYFQNEAQLDKSGLPSDRFFAERPEGSVSTLKIQRTQQEDSAVYLCASSLFTGGPGDTQYFGPGTRLTVL.

The rearrangement joins TRBV7-9 to TRBJ2-3, with TRBD1 matching over 10 bases. Germline assignment: CDR1 SEHNR and CDR2 FQNEAQ (reference sequence). This CDR3 comprises 14 residues. J lost 5 bases, V lost 5 bases, and 4 bases had no gene match. CDR3 DNA: TGTGCCAGCAGCCGACAGGGGGCGGTAGATACGCAGTATTTT. This gives the protein CASSRQGAVDTQYF.

The chain has TRBV28 and TRBJ1-2; TRBD1 matches at 12 bases. From germline, CDR1 is MDHEN and CDR2 SYDVKM. Germline trimming cut 6 bases from V and 8 bases from J; bases unmatched to any gene: 7. The CDR3 runs to 14 residues. CDR3 protein: CASSTGQGAGGYTF. DNA of the CDR3: TGTGCCAGCAGCACGGGACAGGGGGCCGGCGGCTACACCTTC.

This clone has a handful of counts. The chain has TRBV19 and TRBJ2-7, with 9 bases fitting TRBD1. This CDR3 has 14 residues. The V gene end was trimmed by 5 bases and the J gene end by 3 bases; junction bases not matched to a gene: 5. The germline gives CDR1 LNHDA, CDR2 SQIVND (reference sequence). This CDR3 is CASSVGTGRYEQYF. The DNA of the CDR3 is TGTGCCAGTAGTGTCGGGACAGGGCGCTACGAGCAGTACTTC.

Here the CDR3 DNA reads TGCGCCAGCAGCTTGGGACTAGCGGGAGGGTTCGCAGATACGCAGTATTTT. Protein sequence: CASSLGLAGGFADTQYF. The chain couples TRBV5-1 to TRBJ2-3; TRBD2 matches 14 bases. There are 17 residues in the CDR3. V was pared by 0 bases and J by 4 bases, with 4 bases of the junction left unmatched. Germline CDR1 SGHRS, CDR2 YFSETQ.

V usage is TRBV24-1 and J usage is TRBJ2-7; the D gene is possibly TRBD2 (5 bases). V shed 8 bases and J shed 0 bases, with 13 bases lying between them. This CDR3 spans 14 amino acids. Per germline, CDR1 KGHDR and CDR2 SFDVKD. The CDR3 bases are TGTGCCACCACGTTCCGGGGATTCTCCTACGAGCAGTACTTC. This gives the protein CATTFRGFSYEQYF.

The rearrangement joins TRBV30 to TRBJ1-6, with D perhaps matching TRBD1 (6 bases). Germline CDR1 is GTSNPN and CDR2 is SVGIG (reference sequence). CDR3 length: 15 residues. V was clipped by 3 bases and J by 0 bases, with 9 bases between them. The CDR3 is CAWRADSSYNSPLHF. Written as DNA, the CDR3 is TGTGCCTGGAGAGCGGACAGCTCCTATAATTCACCCCTCCACTTT.

The rearrangement uses TRBV7-3 and TRBJ2-1, with 8 bases aligning to TRBD2. This CDR3 contains 15 residues. Trimming at V came to 6 bases and at J to 7 bases, leaving 11 bases not matched to a gene. CDR1 is SGHTA and CDR2 is FQGTGA in the germline V gene. The CDR3 DNA follows: TGTGCCAGCAGTTATAGCGGGGCCCTTAATAATGAGCAGTTCTTC. Its translation is CASSYSGALNNEQFF.

The chain joins TRBV19 to TRBJ2-2; D is possibly TRBD2 (5 bases). Trimming pared 3 bases from V and 4 bases from J, leaving 12 bases between. The CDR3 runs to 15 residues. CDR1 is LNHDA and CDR2 is SQIVND in the germline V gene (reference sequence). CDR3 DNA sequence: TGTGCCAGTAGTATTACACTAGGTCGCACCGGGGAGCTGTTTTTT. Amino acids: CASSITLGRTGELFF.

This rearrangement joins TRBV7-2 to TRBJ2-5; 9 bases map to TRBD1. V was clipped by 5 bases and J by 1 base; unmatched bases: 8. This CDR3 has 16 residues. CDR1 SGHTA and CDR2 FQGNSA come from the germline V gene. This chain's CDR3 is CASSRAGTGPQETQYF. DNA of the CDR3: TGTGCCAGCAGCCGGGCCGGGACAGGGCCCCAAGAGACCCAGTACTTC.

The rearrangement links TRBV27 to TRBJ2-1, with D perhaps matching TRBD1 (6 bases). The V end was cut by 5 bases, the J end by 7 bases, with 12 bases between. CDR1 MNHEY and CDR2 SMNVEV come from the germline V gene (reference sequence). CDR3 length: 13 amino acids. In DNA, the CDR3 is TGTGCCAGCAGTCTACAGGGTCGGAATGAGCAGTTCTTC. Translating gives CASSLQGRNEQFF.

The chain has TRBV30 and TRBJ2-1; D is possibly TRBD2 (6 bases). CDR3 length: 15 residues. The V end lost 1 base, the J end lost 7 bases, and 17 bases lay between the germline ends. The germline V gene has CDR1 GTSNPN and CDR2 SVGIG (reference sequence). The CDR3 DNA reads TGTGCCTGGAGTGGGCCGGGCGGGATAGCAAATGAGCAGTTCTTC. As protein: CAWSGPGGIANEQFF.

The rearrangement joins TRBV11-3 to TRBJ2-3; no clear D. Germline V lookup: CDR1 SGHNT, CDR2 YENEEA. This CDR3 is built from 12 residues. V lost 5 bases to trimming and J lost 6 bases, with 9 bases between them. Here the CDR3 reads CASSLGRDTQYF. The DNA for the CDR3 is TGTGCCAGCAGCCTAGGGCGGGATACGCAGTATTTT. Drawing the rest from reference TRBV11-3 and TRBJ2-3, the complete variable domain is EAGVVQSPRYKIIEKKQPVAFWCNPISGHNTLYWYLQNLGQGPELLIRYENEEAVDDSQLPKDRFSAERLKGVDSTLKIQPAELGDSAVYLCASSLGRDTQYFGPGTRLTVL.

The chain joins TRBV19 to TRBJ2-5, with D perhaps TRBD1 (5 bases). The CDR3 is 13 residues long. The germline V gene has CDR1 LNHDA and CDR2 SQIVND (reference sequence). Trimming removed 5 bases from V and 3 bases from J, with 10 bases in between. Here the CDR3 reads CASSRQGKETQYF. The CDR3 coding sequence is TGTGCCAGTAGTCGGCAGGGTAAAGAGACCCAGTACTTC. Together with reference TRBV19 and TRBJ2-5, the CDR3 gives the full variable domain: DGGITQSPKYLFRKEGQNVTLSCEQNLNHDAMYWYRQDPGQGLRLIYYSQIVNDFQKGDIAEGYSVSREKKESFPLTVTSAQKNPTAFYLCASSRQGKETQYFGPGTRLLVL.

This chain links TRBV6-2 or TRBV6-3 with TRBJ2-7; 8 bases match TRBD1. Germline V CDR1 and CDR2: MNHEY, SVGEGT. Unmatched junction bases numbered 2, after V lost 1 base and J lost 3 bases. The CDR3 extends over 14 amino acids. The CDR3 DNA follows: TGTGCCAGCAGTTACTTCGGACAGGGCTACGAGCAGTACTTC. This sequence encodes CASSYFGQGYEQYF.

This chain connects TRBV4-3 to TRBJ2-7; D call uncertain. V was pared by 0 bases and J by 1 base, with 13 bases between. The CDR3 spans 16 residues. In germline, CDR1 is LGHNA, CDR2 YSLEER. In DNA, the CDR3 is TGCGCCAGCAGCCAAGATGCCGGCGGAATTTCCTACGAGCAGTACTTC. Translation gives CASSQDAGGISYEQYF.